These 22 T cell receptor beta chains came from one sample sequenced in a study of Ad26.COV2.S vaccination and SARS-CoV-2 variants. Measured with immunoSEQ multiplex PCR; TCRdb has only the in-frame clones, and not every one. The data show about 680,000 clones, approximately 88% seen once. Treatment of the sample: some 20 received Ad26.COV2.S at low or high dose, single or two shots; about five received placebo; per-sample allocation not given. Collection of samples fell on day 63 after the first vaccine or placebo injection. This specimen was peripheral blood, taken in a trial of Ad26.COV2.S vaccine versus placebo. Receptors were obtained from a person between 18 and 65 years old who received the Ad26.COV2.S COVID-19 vaccine or a placebo.

The chain uses TRBV6-5 and TRBJ2-5; a weak D match, TRBD2 (5 bases). V was pared by 2 bases and J by 3 bases, with 16 bases between. The CDR3 sequence is 16 residues long. Germline loops: CDR1 MNHEY, CDR2 SVGAGI. The CDR3: CASSYLRTSYKETQYF. The CDR3, as DNA: TGTGCCAGCAGTTACCTACGTACTAGTTACAAAGAGACCCAGTACTTC.

The chain links TRBV25-1 to TRBJ2-1, with D hard to call. Germline CDR1 reads MGHDK; CDR2 reads SYGVNS. V shed 2 bases and J shed 9 bases, with 14 bases lying between them. The length of the CDR3 is 14 residues. The CDR3 DNA sequence: TGTGCCAGCAGTGAAGGGGTTACGGTCGCTGAGCAGTTCTTC. This codes for CASSEGVTVAEQFF.

CDR3 nucleotides: TGTGCCAGCAGCCCAGCATGGGGTGGAAACACCATATATTTT. This encodes CASSPAWGGNTIYF. The V and J genes are TRBV9 and TRBJ1-3; D not resolved. Germline V gene sequence: CDR1 SGDLS, CDR2 YYNGEE. V dropped 4 bases and J dropped 3 bases, with 11 bases sitting between them. CDR3 length: 14 residues.

The genes are TRBV5-1 and TRBJ2-1; TRBD2 might be the D (6 bases). This CDR3 spans 15 amino acids. From germline, CDR1 is SGHRS and CDR2 YFSETQ. V lost 4 bases to trimming and J lost 3 bases, with 14 bases between them. CDR3 sequence: CASSTGTLIYNEQFF. The CDR3 DNA follows: TGCGCCAGCAGCACCGGGACTCTCATCTACAATGAGCAGTTCTTC.

The V gene is TRBV30, the J gene TRBJ1-3, with D possibly TRBD1 on 5 matching bases. From germline, CDR1 is GTSNPN and CDR2 SVGIG (reference sequence). This CDR3 is built from 14 residues. The germline V and J ends were trimmed by 0 bases and 4 bases, with 10 bases remaining between them. The CDR3 sequence: CAWSVDPGGNTIYF. CDR3 DNA sequence: TGTGCCTGGAGTGTAGATCCAGGGGGAAACACCATATATTTT. The full variable domain, rest sourced from reference TRBV30 and TRBJ1-3, is SQTIHQWPATLVQPVGSPLSLECTVEGTSNPNLYWYRQAAGRGLQLLFYSVGIGQISSEVPQNLSASRPQDRQFILSSKKLLLSDSGFYLCAWSVDPGGNTIYFGEGSWLTVV.

This sequence joins TRBV11-1 and TRBJ2-5, with a tentative D call TRBD2 (6 bases). The V end was cut by 1 base, the J end by 5 bases, with 14 bases between. CDR3 size: 15 residues. From germline, CDR1 is SGHAT and CDR2 FQDESV (reference sequence). CDR3 region: CASSLGGIKEETQYF. CDR3 sequence (DNA): TGTGCCAGCAGCTTAGGCGGGATCAAGGAGGAGACCCAGTACTTC.

The CDR3 loop reads CASSQQSVNTEAFF. Here the CDR3 DNA reads TGTGCCAGCAGCCAACAATCAGTGAACACTGAAGCTTTCTTT. The chain joins TRBV3-1 (or the pseudogene TRBV3-2) to TRBJ1-1; D is unclear. CDR1 is LGHDT and CDR2 is YNNKEL in the germline V gene (reference sequence). The CDR3 length is 14 residues. Trimming took off 2 bases at V and 0 bases at J, with 7 bases between the two ends.

The chain uses TRBV14 and TRBJ2-4; the D gene is possibly TRBD1 (5 bases). In germline, CDR1 is SGHDN, CDR2 FVKESK. This CDR3 comprises 13 residues. V dropped 3 bases and J dropped 8 bases, with 11 bases sitting between them. Here the CDR3 DNA reads TGTGCCAGCAGCCAGAAGGGGTGGGACATTCAGTACTTC. Amino acid sequence: CASSQKGWDIQYF.

The gene calls are TRBV3-1 (or the pseudogene TRBV3-2) and TRBJ2-7; no reliable D call. This CDR3 contains 13 residues. The germline gives CDR1 LGHDT, CDR2 YNNKEL (reference sequence). V shed 3 bases and J shed 6 bases, with 12 bases lying between them. CDR3 sequence (DNA): TGTGCCAGCAGCCAGGTTCCAAGCCTCGAGCAGTACTTC. Its protein product is CASSQVPSLEQYF.

The chain couples TRBV5-8 to TRBJ1-2; possible D gene TRBD1, 5 bases. Germline V gene lookup returns CDR1 SGHTS and CDR2 YDEGEE. This CDR3 contains 14 residues. V was clipped by 0 bases and J by 6 bases, with 12 bases between them. DNA for the CDR3: TGTGCCAGCAGCTTGGGGGTCAGGGTCGATGGCTACACCTTC. This gives the protein CASSLGVRVDGYTF. Together with reference TRBV5-8 and TRBJ1-2, the CDR3 gives the full variable domain: EAGVTQSPTHLIKTRGQQATLRCSPISGHTSVYWYQQALGLGLQFLLWYDEGEERNRGNFPPRFSGRQFPNYSSELNVNALELEDSALYLCASSLGVRVDGYTFGSGTRLTVV.

V usage is TRBV6-5 and J usage is TRBJ1-5, with D unresolved. The CDR3 loop spans 11 amino acids. Germline CDR1 and CDR2: MNHEY and SVGAGI. Trimming pared 0 bases from V and 6 bases from J, leaving 0 bases between. The CDR3 spells CASSYSQPQHF. The CDR3 nucleotides are TGTGCCAGCAGTTACTCTCAGCCCCAGCATTTT.

The table lists this clone with a count of one. V and J are TRBV5-4 and TRBJ2-2; 15 positions agree with TRBD2. CDR3 length: 17 residues. Trimming cost V 2 bases and J 4 bases; bases outside gene matches: 3. Germline V gives CDR1 SGHNT, CDR2 YYREEE (reference sequence). This CDR3 reads CASSLGTSGRSTGELFF. CDR3 bases: TGTGCCAGCAGCTTAGGGACTAGCGGGAGGTCCACCGGGGAGCTGTTTTTT.

Only a few counts were recorded for this clone. The CDR3, as DNA: TGTGCCAGCAGCCCCAGGGAGTTTGGCAATCAGCCCCAGCATTTT. As protein: CASSPREFGNQPQHF. The chain is built from TRBV2 and TRBJ1-5, with a tentative D call TRBD1 (5 bases). Germline V gene lookup returns CDR1 SNHLY and CDR2 FYNNEI. The CDR3 extends over 15 amino acids. V lost 6 bases, J lost 2 bases, and 14 bases lay in between.

The chain couples TRBV10-3 to TRBJ2-6; TRBD1 matches at 10 bases. Trimming removed 3 bases from V and 0 bases from J; junction bases left unmatched: 5. The CDR3 totals 18 residues. The V gene's germline CDR1 is ENHRY and CDR2 SYGVKD. As DNA, the CDR3 is TGTGCCATCAGTGACCCGGGACAGGGGATCTCTGGGGCCAACGTCCTGACTTTC. Amino acids: CAISDPGQGISGANVLTF.

The rearrangement links TRBV7-2 to TRBJ2-1; D unresolved. With 2 bases removed from V and 2 bases from J, the gap between germline ends came to 4 bases. CDR3 length: 13 amino acids. The germline gives CDR1 SGHTA, CDR2 FQGNSA. CDR3 nucleotides: TGTGCCAGCAGCTTAAACCCCTACAATGAGCAGTTCTTC. It specifies CASSLNPYNEQFF.

The gene calls are TRBV29-1 and TRBJ1-2; D not certain. The CDR3 loop spans 13 amino acids. V was cut by 6 bases and J by 2 bases, with 13 bases left in between. Looked up from germline, CDR1 is SQVTM and CDR2 is ANQGSEA. CDR3 bases: TGCAGCGTATCAACCCCGGGAAACTATGGCTACACCTTC. Its translation: CSVSTPGNYGYTF.

The V and J genes are TRBV6-4 and TRBJ2-2; D perhaps matches TRBD1 (5 bases). CDR3 length: 14 amino acids. The V end lost 5 bases, the J end lost 1 base, and 8 bases lay between the germline ends. Germline CDR1 is MRHNA and CDR2 is SNTAGT. The CDR3 reads CASSFQGNTGELFF. The CDR3 nucleotides are TGTGCCAGCAGTTTCCAGGGGAACACCGGGGAGCTGTTTTTT.

Here the CDR3 DNA reads TGTGCCAGTAGTCCTCGGGTGGGGGAGACCCAGTACTTC. It translates to CASSPRVGETQYF. The V and J genes are TRBV19 and TRBJ2-5; D is uncertain. The CDR3 is 13 residues long. The V end lost 5 bases, the J end lost 5 bases, and 12 bases lay between the germline ends. CDR1 is LNHDA and CDR2 is SQIVND in the germline V gene (reference sequence). Drawing the rest from reference TRBV19 and TRBJ2-5, the complete variable domain is DGGITQSPKYLFRKEGQNVTLSCEQNLNHDAMYWYRQDPGQGLRLIYYSQIVNDFQKGDIAEGYSVSREKKESFPLTVTSAQKNPTAFYLCASSPRVGETQYFGPGTRLLVL.

V usage is TRBV6-1 and J usage is TRBJ1-6; D remains unclear. Trimming shortened V by 0 bases and J by 10 bases, and 10 bases separated the two germline ends. Per the germline V gene, CDR1 is MNHNS and CDR2 is SASEGT. The CDR3 extends over 14 amino acids. This CDR3 is CASSEAQERSPLHF. The CDR3 nucleotides read TGTGCCAGCAGTGAAGCCCAGGAGAGGTCACCCCTCCACTTT.

This chain joins TRBV14 and TRBJ1-2; D possibly corresponds to TRBD1 (6 bases). The CDR3 is 18 amino acids. V gave up 0 bases and J gave up 4 bases, with 21 bases separating them. Looked up from germline, CDR1 is SGHDN and CDR2 is FVKESK. The CDR3 DNA is TGTGCCAGCAGCCAAGATTGGGGGGGCGTGAGGCGCGGCTATGGCTACACCTTC. Translation gives CASSQDWGGVRRGYGYTF.

This sequence joins TRBV5-4 and TRBJ2-5; 11 bases are shared with TRBD2. This CDR3 has 15 amino acids. Germline values: CDR1 SGHNT, CDR2 YYREEE (reference sequence). Trimming removed 0 bases from V and 4 bases from J; junction bases left unmatched: 2. The DNA of the CDR3 is TGTGCCAGCAGCTTGGAACTAGCGGGGGCAGAGACCCAGTACTTC. Amino acids: CASSLELAGAETQYF.

This clone was detected once. The rearrangement joins TRBV10-1 to TRBJ2-7; D remains ambiguous. This CDR3 has 13 residues. CDR1 WNHNN and CDR2 SYGVQD come from the germline V gene (reference sequence). V lost 9 bases, J lost 1 base, and 13 bases lay in between. The CDR3 spells CARWRADSYEQYF. Here the CDR3 DNA reads TGCGCCAGGTGGCGAGCCGATTCCTACGAGCAGTACTTC.